This T cell receptor (beta chain) was sequenced for a study of blood T cell repertoires in COVID-19. About the study: Donors in the United States, Italy and Spain gave samples during acute or convalescent COVID-19. The analysed material was cDNA or gDNA that came from T cells, B-cell-depleted T cells, or PBMCs.

CDR1 is LGHDT and CDR2 is YNNKEL in the germline V gene (reference sequence). With 5 bases clipped from V and 5 bases from J, the junction kept 13 bases outside the gene matches. There are 16 residues in the CDR3. Methods used by the authors: For nucleated cells, counts were estimated from reference gene primer amplification. Method: immunoSEQ multiplex PCR; TCRdb's copy keeps in-frame clones and lacks some. V, J and clone size derive from that table, while D and trimming were established from the DNA sequence. The repertoire consists of around 50,000 clones, with 80% to 90% occurring once and the leading ten covering roughly 1.4%.

The rearrangement joins TRBV3-1 (or the pseudogene TRBV3-2) to TRBJ2-5, with 8 bases fitting TRBD2. The specimen was peripheral blood. This clonotype originated in a man between 60 and 75 years old with acute or convalescent COVID-19. In nucleotides, the CDR3 is TGTGCCAGCAGCTCATTTAGCGGGAACGGGGGGGAGACCCAGTACTTC. It yields the protein CASSSFSGNGGETQYF.